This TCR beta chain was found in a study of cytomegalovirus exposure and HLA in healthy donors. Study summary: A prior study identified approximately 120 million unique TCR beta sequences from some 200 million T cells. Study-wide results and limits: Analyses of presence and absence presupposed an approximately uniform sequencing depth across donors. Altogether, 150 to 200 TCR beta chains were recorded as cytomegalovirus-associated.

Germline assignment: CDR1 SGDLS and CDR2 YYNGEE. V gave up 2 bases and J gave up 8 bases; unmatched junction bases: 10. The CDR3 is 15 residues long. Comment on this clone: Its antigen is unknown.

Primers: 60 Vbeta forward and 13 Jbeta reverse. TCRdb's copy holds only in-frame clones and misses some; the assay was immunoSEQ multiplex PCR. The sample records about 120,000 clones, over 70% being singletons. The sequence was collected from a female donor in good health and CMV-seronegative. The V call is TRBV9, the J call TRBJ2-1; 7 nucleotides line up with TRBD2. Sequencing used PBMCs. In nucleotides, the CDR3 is TGTGCCAGCAGCGTCTCCGGCGGGAGCAACGATGAGCAGTTCTTC. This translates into CASSVSGGSNDEQFF.